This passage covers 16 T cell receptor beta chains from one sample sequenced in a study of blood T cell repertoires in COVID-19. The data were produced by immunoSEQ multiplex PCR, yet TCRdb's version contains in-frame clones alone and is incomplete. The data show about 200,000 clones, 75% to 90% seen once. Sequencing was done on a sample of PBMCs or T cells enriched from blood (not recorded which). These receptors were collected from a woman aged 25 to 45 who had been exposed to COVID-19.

Here the CDR3 reads CASSAPGQGANEQYF. CDR3 bases: TGTGCCAGCAGCGCACCGGGACAGGGGGCCAACGAGCAGTACTTC. The chain has TRBV13 and TRBJ2-7; TRBD1 matches at 12 bases. Germline loops: CDR1 PRHDT, CDR2 FYEKMQ (reference sequence). V gave up 5 bases and J gave up 5 bases; unmatched junction bases: 7. The CDR3 is made up of 15 amino acids. The full variable domain, with the rest looked up from reference TRBV13 and TRBJ2-7, is AAGVIQSPRHLIKEKRETATLKCYPIPRHDTVYWYQQGPGQDPQFLISFYEKMQSDKGSIPDRFSAQQFSDYHSELNMSSLELGDSALYFCASSAPGQGANEQYFGPGTRLTVT.

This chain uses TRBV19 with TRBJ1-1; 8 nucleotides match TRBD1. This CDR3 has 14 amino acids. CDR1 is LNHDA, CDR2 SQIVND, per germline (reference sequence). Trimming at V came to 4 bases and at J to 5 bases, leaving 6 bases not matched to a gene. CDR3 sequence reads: CASSRETGETEAFF. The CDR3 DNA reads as TGTGCCAGTAGTAGAGAGACAGGGGAGACTGAAGCTTTCTTT.

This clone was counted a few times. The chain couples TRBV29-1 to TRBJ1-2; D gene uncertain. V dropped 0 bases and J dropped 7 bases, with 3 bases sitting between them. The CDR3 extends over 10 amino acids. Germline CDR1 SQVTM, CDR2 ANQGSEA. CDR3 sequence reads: CSVEDLGYTF. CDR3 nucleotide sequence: TGCAGCGTTGAAGATCTTGGCTACACCTTC.

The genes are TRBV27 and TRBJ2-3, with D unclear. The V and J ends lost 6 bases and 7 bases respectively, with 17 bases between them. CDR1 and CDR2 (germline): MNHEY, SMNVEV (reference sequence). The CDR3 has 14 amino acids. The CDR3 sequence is CASSRDLVMNTQYF. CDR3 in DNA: TGTGCCAGCAGCCGCGATTTGGTCATGAATACGCAGTATTTT.

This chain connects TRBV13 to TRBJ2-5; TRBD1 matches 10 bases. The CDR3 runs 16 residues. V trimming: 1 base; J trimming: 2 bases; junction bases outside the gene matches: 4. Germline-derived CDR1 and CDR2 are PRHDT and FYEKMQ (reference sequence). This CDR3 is CASSLVDRGWQETQYF. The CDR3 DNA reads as TGTGCCAGCAGCTTAGTGGACAGGGGGTGGCAAGAGACCCAGTACTTC.

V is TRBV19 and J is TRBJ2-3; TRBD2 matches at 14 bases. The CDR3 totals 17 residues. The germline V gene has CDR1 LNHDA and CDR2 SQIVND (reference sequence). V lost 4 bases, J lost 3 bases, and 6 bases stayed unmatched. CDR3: CASSTGTSGGGTDTQYF. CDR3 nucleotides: TGTGCCAGTAGTACCGGGACTAGCGGGGGAGGAACAGATACGCAGTATTTT.

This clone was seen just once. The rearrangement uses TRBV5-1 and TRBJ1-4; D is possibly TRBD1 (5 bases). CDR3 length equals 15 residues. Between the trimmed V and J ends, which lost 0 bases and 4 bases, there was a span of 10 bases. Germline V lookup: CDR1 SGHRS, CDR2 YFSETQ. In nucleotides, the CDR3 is TGCGCCAGCAGCTTGGGGACAAGGGATAATGAAAAACTGTTTTTT. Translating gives CASSLGTRDNEKLFF.

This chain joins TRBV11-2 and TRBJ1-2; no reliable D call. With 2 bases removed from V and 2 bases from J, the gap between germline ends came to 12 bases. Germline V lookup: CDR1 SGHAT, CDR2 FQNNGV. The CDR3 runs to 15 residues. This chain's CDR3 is CASSLMRAWNYGYTF. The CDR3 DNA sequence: TGTGCCAGCAGCTTAATGCGGGCTTGGAACTATGGCTACACCTTC.

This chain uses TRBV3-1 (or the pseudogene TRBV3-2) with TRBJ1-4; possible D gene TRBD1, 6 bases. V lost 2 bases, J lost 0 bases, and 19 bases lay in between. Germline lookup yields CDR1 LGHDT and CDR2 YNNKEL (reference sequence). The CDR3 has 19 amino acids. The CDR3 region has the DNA TGTGCCAGCAGCCAACCGTACTCCGGGACACATGCAACTAATGAAAAACTGTTTTTT. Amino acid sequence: CASSQPYSGTHATNEKLFF.

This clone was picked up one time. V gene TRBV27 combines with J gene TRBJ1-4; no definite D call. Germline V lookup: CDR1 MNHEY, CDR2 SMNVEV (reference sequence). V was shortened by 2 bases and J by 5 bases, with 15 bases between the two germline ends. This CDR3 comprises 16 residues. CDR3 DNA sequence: TGTGCCAGCAGTTTAGAGTGGCAGACTATCAATGAAAAACTGTTTTTT. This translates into CASSLEWQTINEKLFF. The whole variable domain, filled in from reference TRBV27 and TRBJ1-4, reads EAQVTQNPRYLITVTGKKLTVTCSQNMNHEYMSWYRQDPGLGLRQIYYSMNVEVTDKGDVPEGYKVSRKEKRNFPLILESPSPNQTSLYFCASSLEWQTINEKLFFGSGTQLSVL.

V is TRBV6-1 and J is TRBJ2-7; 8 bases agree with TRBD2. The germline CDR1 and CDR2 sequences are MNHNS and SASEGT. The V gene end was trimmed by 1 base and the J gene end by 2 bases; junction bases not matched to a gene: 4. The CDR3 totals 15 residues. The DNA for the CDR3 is TGTGCCAGCAGTGAAGTCGACGGGGGGGCCTACGAGCAGTACTTC. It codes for CASSEVDGGAYEQYF.

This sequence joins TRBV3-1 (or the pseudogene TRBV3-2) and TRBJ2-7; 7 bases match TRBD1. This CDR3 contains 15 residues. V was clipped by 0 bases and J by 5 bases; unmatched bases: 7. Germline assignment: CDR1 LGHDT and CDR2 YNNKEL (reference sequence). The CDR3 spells CASSQDHLRGNEQYF. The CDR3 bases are TGTGCCAGCAGCCAAGATCATCTCAGGGGGAACGAGCAGTACTTC.

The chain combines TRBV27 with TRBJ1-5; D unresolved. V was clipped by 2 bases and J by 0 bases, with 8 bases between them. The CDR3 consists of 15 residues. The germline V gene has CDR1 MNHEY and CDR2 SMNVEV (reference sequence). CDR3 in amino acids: CASSLGPYSNQPQHF. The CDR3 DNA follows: TGTGCCAGCAGTTTAGGGCCTTATAGCAATCAGCCCCAGCATTTT.

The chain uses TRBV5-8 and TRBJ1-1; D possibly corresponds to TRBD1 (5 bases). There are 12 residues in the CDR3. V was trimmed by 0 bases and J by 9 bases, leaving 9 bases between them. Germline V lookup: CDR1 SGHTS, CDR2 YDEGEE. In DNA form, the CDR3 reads TGTGCCAGCAGCTTGGATCAGGGTAAAGCTTTCTTT. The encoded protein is CASSLDQGKAFF.

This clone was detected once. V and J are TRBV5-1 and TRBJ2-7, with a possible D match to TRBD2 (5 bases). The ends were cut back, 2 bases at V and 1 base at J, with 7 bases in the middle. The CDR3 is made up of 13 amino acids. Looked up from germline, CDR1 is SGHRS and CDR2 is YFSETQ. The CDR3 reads CASSFGGSYEQYF. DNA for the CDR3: TGCGCCAGCAGCTTTGGCGGGTCCTACGAGCAGTACTTC.

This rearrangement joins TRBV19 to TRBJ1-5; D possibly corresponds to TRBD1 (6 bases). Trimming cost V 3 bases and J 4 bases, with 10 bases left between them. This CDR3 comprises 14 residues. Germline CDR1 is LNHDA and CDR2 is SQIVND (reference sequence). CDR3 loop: CASSIEQGNQPQHF. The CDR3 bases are TGTGCCAGTAGTATCGAACAGGGTAATCAGCCCCAGCATTTT. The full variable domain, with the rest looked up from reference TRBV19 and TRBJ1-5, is DGGITQSPKYLFRKEGQNVTLSCEQNLNHDAMYWYRQDPGQGLRLIYYSQIVNDFQKGDIAEGYSVSREKKESFPLTVTSAQKNPTAFYLCASSIEQGNQPQHFGDGTRLSIL.